A selection of T cell receptor beta chains follows, all from one sample in a study of shared clonotypes between healthy human individuals. Profiling relied on immunoSEQ multiplex PCR, and the TCRdb table lists in-frame clones only, not all of them. Of 110,000 or so clones listed, 55% to 80% were seen once; the top ten hold around 23%. Material for sequencing was memory CD8+ T cells sorted from blood. These receptors all stem from a woman aged 25-40 years in good health. Both conserved end residues are part of each CDR3. Fields, in order: J gene, V gene, CDR3 protein.

>TRBJ2-3|TRBV10-1
CASSVLAADTQYF
>TRBJ2-7|TRBV7-9
CASSGERQGQTKSYEQYF
>TRBJ2-1|TRBV5-8
CASSLGLAGVIEQFF
>TRBJ1-1|TRBV5-4
CASSLQGFSEAFF
>TRBJ2-7|TRBV27
CASSTPGTSYEQYF
>TRBJ2-2|TRBV29-1
CSVGLADTGELFF
>TRBJ2-1|TRBV6-5
CASSYSDSNNEQFF
>TRBJ2-1|TRBV25-1
CASSASSYNEQFF
>TRBJ2-1|TRBV5-1
CASSQVFNEQFF
>TRBJ2-5|TRBV7-7
CASSLVVGQAATQYF
>TRBJ2-1|TRBV20-1
CSARYPPQFF
>TRBJ2-2|TRBV6-4
CASSDKTVNTGELFF
>TRBJ1-3|TRBV6-4
CASSEDGASGNTIYF
>TRBJ2-2|TRBV5-5
CASSPVPTGELFF
>TRBJ1-5|TRBV13
CASSQWGVSNQPQHF
>TRBJ2-5|TRBV7-9
CASRGTSVGETQYF
>TRBJ2-3|TRBV15
CATSSNGWALDTQYF
>TRBJ2-2|TRBV6-4
CASSELAESTGELFF